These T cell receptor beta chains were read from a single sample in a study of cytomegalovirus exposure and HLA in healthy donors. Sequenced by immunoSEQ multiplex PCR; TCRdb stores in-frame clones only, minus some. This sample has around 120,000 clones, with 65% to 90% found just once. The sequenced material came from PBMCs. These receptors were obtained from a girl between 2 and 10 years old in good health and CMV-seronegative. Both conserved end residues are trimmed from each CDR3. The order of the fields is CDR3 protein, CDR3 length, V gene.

ASSLFTLMGGRVGTDTQY,18,TRBV7-7
ASSLRRTGGDEAF,13,TRBV7-2
ASSVQGYYEQY,11,TRBV25-1
ASSLGPGEQY,10,TRBV5-1
ASSSPGTATYEQY,13,TRBV27
ASSLSAGWVEKLF,13,TRBV27
ASSPPGQAPYEQY,13,TRBV2
ASSLTTGLGNTIY,13,TRBV7-2
ASSQVWDRAPYT,12,TRBV4-2
AVGRADQPQH,10,TRBV19
ASTQGGGFNEQF,12,TRBV2
ASPNRATPYGYT,12,TRBV5-8
ASSRTGQDYGYT,12,TRBV5-1
ASNRGTGYYNEQF,13,TRBV7-2
ASSQAPGQSYEQY,13,TRBV4-1
ASSQRSGTSGGNEQF,15,TRBV4-3
ASSYYGGDGGNTIY,14,TRBV7-2
ASSLGGFNPYNEQF,14,TRBV7-8
SVEEGGYEQY,10,TRBV29-1
ASSVSPGLRTDTQY,14,TRBV9
ASSSTSIQGEAF,12,TRBV7-6
ASSPSGHYYEQY,12,TRBV6-1
ASSSGLVSYEQY,12,TRBV7-6
ASSLVGGDSYEQY,13,TRBV5-1
ASSLAHYEQY,10,TRBV5-4
AWSRRGQSNQPQH,13,TRBV30
ASTYTGDRLQYGYT,14,TRBV4-1
ASSLVGSRKYEQY,13,TRBV7-2
AGAVGTEVYEQY,12,TRBV2
ASSLSGTSGEQY,12,TRBV27
ASSISGVEIDQPQH,14,TRBV19
ASSYSRGAGTDTQY,14,TRBV6-5
ASSKARGYEQY,11,TRBV21-1
ASTQSDSNQPQH,12,TRBV19
ASSLSGQGGTGELF,14,TRBV27
ASSGQHMNTEAF,12,TRBV18
ASSQVGTGGPNTEAF,15,TRBV4-2
ASSLGGGAGEQY,12,TRBV4-3
ASSRQGAKQTDTQY,14,TRBV7-2
ASSGTAETEAF,11,TRBV6-5
SVALRQALKPEAF,13,TRBV29-1
ASSYSLGGQETQY,13,TRBV6-5
ASMVGSGSSTGELF,14,TRBV5-1
ASSGTSYGYT,10,TRBV7-9
ASSVSPNTEAF,11,TRBV11-3
ASSWDRSGGYT,11,TRBV5-1
ASSYGEGSNQPQH,13,TRBV6-6
AWSVDSQETQY,11,TRBV30
ASRDRGSSGGSTDTQY,16,TRBV25-1
ASSAGTGSHTIY,12,TRBV25-1